The present T cell receptor (beta chain) was sequenced within a study of identical twins. Study findings and constraints: In cord blood, abundant beta clonotypes had fewer insertions; memory showed no trend. Cross-sectional statistical analysis, not tracking of the same donors, underpinned the conclusions. Among beta out-of-frame sequences, excess sharing between twins appeared weaker. In zero-insertion analyses, partial confounding could arise from invariant MAIT and iNKT cells.

TCRdb itself ran the 5' RACE reads through MiXCR, one entry per CDR3 protein. The data show fewer than 500,000 distinct CDR3 sequences, with about 13% seen just once and approximately 0.9% held by the top ten. This clonotype was detected only a few times. Its antigen is as yet unknown. V lost 0 bases, J lost 1 base, and 6 bases stayed unmatched. Germline lookup yields CDR1 SGHRS and CDR2 YFSETQ. This CDR3 contains 17 residues. These records were also assigned to another study, of yellow fever vaccine responses in identical twins.

The source is a woman between 18 and 29 years old in good health. The rearrangement links TRBV5-1 to TRBJ2-2; 7 positions match TRBD2. The sequenced material came from CD4+ T cells sorted from blood. Here the CDR3 DNA reads TGCGCCAGCAGCTTGGAAGCGGGGCTACGGAACACCGGGGAGCTGTTTTTT. The encoded protein is CASSLEAGLRNTGELFF.